The 5 T cell receptor beta chains in this list originate from one sample, sequenced in a study of CD8 T cells in ankylosing spondylitis. MiXCR, run by TCRdb on the 5' RACE reads, gives a single entry per CDR3 protein. The sample lists about 190,000 distinct CDR3 sequences; around 13% were seen once. The sample comprised blood, either unsorted or a sorted T cell fraction (not recorded which). The receptors here all came from a female donor with ankylosing spondylitis or in good health (not recorded which).

Turning to this clonotype: Being one base from a much bigger clone, this may be a read error. This sequence joins TRBV6-1 and TRBJ2-7; unclear D gene. The CDR3 extends over 16 amino acids. Trimming pared 5 bases from V and 0 bases from J, leaving 17 bases between. The germline V gene has CDR1 MNHNS and CDR2 SASEGT. The CDR3 sequence is CASSTGHETNSYEQYF. CDR3 sequence (DNA): TGTGCCAGCAGTACCGGCCATGAGACGAACTCCTACGAGCAGTACTTC.

The V and J genes are TRBV12-3 or TRBV12-4 and TRBJ2-2, with 10 bases fitting TRBD1. This CDR3 comprises 16 residues. With V trimmed by 6 bases and J by 5 bases, 9 bases remained unmatched. CDR3 residues: CASRPDRGRQTGELFF. The CDR3, as DNA: TGTGCCAGCAGGCCCGACAGGGGGCGCCAAACCGGGGAGCTGTTTTTT.

This clonotype has at least ten counts. The chain recombines TRBV27 with TRBJ2-7; tentatively, D is TRBD1 (6 bases). Between the trimmed V and J ends, which lost 6 bases and 0 bases, there was a span of 15 bases. This CDR3 comprises 15 residues. Germline V CDR1 and CDR2: MNHEY, SMNVEV (reference sequence). The CDR3 nucleotides read TGTGCCAGCAGCCGTACCAGGGGTACCTCCTACGAGCAGTACTTC. It codes for CASSRTRGTSYEQYF.

The table lists this clonotype with many counts. The chain joins TRBV11-2 to TRBJ1-6; D gene uncertain. CDR1 SGHAT and CDR2 FQNNGV come from the germline V gene. CDR3 length: 15 amino acids. V was clipped by 1 base and J by 1 base, with 5 bases between them. The CDR3 bases are TGTGCCAGCAGCTTAGGGGAGTCCTATAATTCACCCCTCCACTTT. This sequence encodes CASSLGESYNSPLHF.

This clonotype was picked up many times. The rearrangement joins TRBV12-3 or TRBV12-4 to TRBJ2-1; TRBD2 agrees at 7 bases. This CDR3 has 15 amino acids. V lost 5 bases and J lost 4; bases outside the gene matches: 8. The CDR3 protein is CASSPSGTSYNEQFF. The CDR3 DNA follows: TGTGCCAGCAGTCCGAGCGGGACTTCTTACAATGAGCAGTTCTTC.